The following is a T cell receptor (beta chain) sequence with its context. It lacks a known antigen. Qualities for individual bases were not recorded, and no much larger clone is one base off. The sample is drawn from a study of cytomegalovirus exposure and HLA in healthy donors (dated by TCRdb to between 2016 and 2019). Regarding the research as a whole: An earlier analysis of fewer than 750 of the donors reported about 280 Gb of sequence data and 100 million to 120 million unique TCR beta sequences obtained from 180 million or so T cells. An early release covering roughly 640 HLA-typed donors comprised about 320 gigabases of sequencing data and 85 million or so unique TCR sequences. Of the roughly 400 genotyped donors, approximately 81% were placed in the genetic ancestry cluster associated with self-reported Caucasian donors. The study was designed to test whether signatures of past pathogen exposure could be identified by cataloging public T cell receptors. The study profiled the T cell repertoires of 500 to 800 subjects by immunosequencing and related them to cytomegalovirus serostatus. Besides the first cohort of roughly 660 subjects, a separate validation cohort made up of about 120 different subjects was used. The study combined high-throughput TCR immunosequencing, statistical association of individual TCRs with disease status, and machine learning to predict cytomegalovirus infection status. A later analysis re-analyzed previously published TCR beta repertoires from 550 to 700 donors and added high-resolution HLA genotyping to study TCR occurrence patterns. In the later analysis, no new phenotypic data were used to find candidate immune exposures; instead, reliance was placed on TCR beta sequences and their occurrence across donors. An earlier analysis of 500 to 750 of the donors applied high-throughput TCR beta sequencing to assess whether each TCR beta V gene segment acted as functional or pseudogenic. Donor age, sex, ethnicity and CMV serostatus were compiled alongside the repertoire data. A later genetic analysis used genome-wide SNP genotypes for about 65% of the roughly 670 donors, treating that subset as a discovery cohort. Every discovery cohort repertoire had been produced on one sequencing platform. Class I and class II HLA loci were covered by the typing at four-digit resolution. Typing coverage differed by locus: A, B, C, DRB1 and DQB1 were typed in roughly 629-640 donors, DQA1 in 500 to 550, DPA1 in some 610, and DPB1 in 400 to 480. Four or five DR-DQ haplotypes were handled as single units for association and clustering because linkage in the cohort was strong. Among roughly 400 genotyped donors of the cohort, an average of approximately 240,000 unique TCR beta nucleotide sequences was sequenced per donor, of which about 19% were non-productive. Overall results and qualifications from the work: Broadly in line with IMGT annotations, most TCR beta V segments showed up in productive rearrangements about 87% or about 30% of the time in an earlier analysis of around 550 of the donors. Strong co-occurrence of HLA alleles, especially DR and DQ, made assigning TCR associations to individual alleles difficult. A later analysis found that TCR association rates varied across HLA loci, with DRB1 alleles showing the most associated TCRs and HLA-C alleles the fewest. A group of highly shared sequence variants was considered likely to be a technical artifact of the sequencing pipeline. According to a later analysis, parvovirus B19, influenza, CMV and Epstein-Barr virus appeared linked to several top co-occurrence clusters. A further reported finding was that TCR beta sequences accurately predicted the HLA-A and HLA-B alleles for most subjects in the first cohort. In a later analysis, 15,000 to 20,000 TCR beta sequences were associated with specific HLA alleles at a false discovery rate of 0.05. Only TCR beta chains were sequenced in this cohort, and the absence of alpha or paired-chain data limited detectable features. Because some donors lacked HLA typing at each locus, the association tests relied only on the typed subset. Some IMGT-functional V segments, including TRBV6-2 and TRBV6-3, could not be told apart with the 87-base-pair reads, so those segments were excluded. In both the original and validation cohorts, the classifier was reported to diagnose cytomegalovirus status with high specificity and sensitivity. In a later genetic analysis, a missense DCLRE1C variant was associated with V-gene and J-gene trimming of TCR beta chains, and the association was replicated in an independent cohort. Compared with equally common non-associated chains, HLA-associated TCR beta chains in a later analysis were more clonally expanded and had lower generation probabilities. The authors suggested that the approach could potentially be extended to other disease states and immunological phenotypes. Because counts were too low, roughly 16 rarely observed V segments, including chromosome 9 orphons, were left out of the earlier analysis of 500 to 650 of the donors. A later analysis found that most CMV-associated TCR beta chains appeared HLA-restricted, with HLA associations seemingly driven largely by CMV exposure. Immune exposure information for the cohort was limited to CMV serostatus. A total of roughly 160 TCR beta chains were listed by the study as associated with cytomegalovirus. Most TCR sequences were observed very rarely across donors, whereas some public TCRs were present in many individuals. Compared with the 666-donor mean, donors in an Asian-associated ancestry cluster had fewer N-insertions in productive TCRs, according to a later genetic analysis. The presence/absence analyses assumed that sequencing depth was roughly uniform across donors, and that assumption may not be true. In vitro tests confirmed that a few of the cytomegalovirus-associated TCR beta chains recognize cytomegalovirus antigens. Correlated functional status among segregating V segments might reflect linkage disequilibrium, but an unknown experimental factor could not be ruled out.

Between the V and J ends, shortened by 0 bases and 5 bases respectively, the junction contains 10 bases. For CDR1 and CDR2, the germline V gene lists LGHNA and YNFKEQ. From the cysteine up to the phenylalanine, the CDR3 has a length of 14 residues. Left in the record is the CDR3 DNA by itself, 42 bases read in frame from the first base. The cohort consisted of approximately 670 healthy bone marrow donors. At the time of sampling, all cohort members were nominally healthy, though unrecorded immune exposures were likely present. The donor tested CMV seropositive and was one of the 289 seropositive cohort members. Every donor gave a peripheral blood sample, and the peripheral blood mononuclear cells from that sample were used for TCR beta sequencing. Genomic DNA extraction from the blood cell samples was performed with the Qiagen DNeasy Blood Extraction Kit. Library creation used the immunoSEQ multiplex PCR assay. For the multiplex PCR, a mixture combining 60 forward primers for TCR Vbeta segments and 13 reverse primers for TCR Jbeta segments was used. The CDR3 region of rearranged TCR beta genes was amplified from genomic DNA with a multiplex PCR assay. Amplified TCR beta libraries were sequenced as 87-base-pair reads on the Illumina HiSeq System. The source study handled its data this way. Across the roughly 670 repertoires, a later analysis counted tens of millions of unique TCR beta chains, roughly 11 million of which were shared by at least two donors. To remove PCR and sequencing errors, raw reads were error-corrected and collapsed into unique sequences using a nearest-neighbor algorithm that merged closely related sequences. Alignment of CDR3 sequences to IMGT reference sequences was used to assign V, D and J gene segments. For a sequence to be retained, a match of at least six nucleotides to both a V gene segment and a J gene segment was required. A rearrangement counted as productive if the CDR3 had no stop codons and remained in frame with V and J, and every other rearrangement counted as non-productive. CDR3 was defined according to IMGT convention as the region running from the second conserved V-encoded cysteine to the conserved J-encoded phenylalanine. The earlier analysis of about 610 of the donors excluded any sequence lacking an unambiguous match to a single V gene segment. An earlier analysis of under 750 of the donors called V segments functional above 56.7% productive rearrangements and segregating when the between-donor standard deviation exceeded 5%. A statistical classification framework was built for diagnosing cytomegalovirus status from the catalog of TCR beta chain sequences. A later analysis assigned V and J genes by comparing TCR nucleotide sequences with IMGT/GENE-DB human TR gene sequences. A later analysis assigned CDR3 sequences and most-parsimonious VDJ recombination scenarios with the TCRdist pipeline. In a later analysis, every TCR beta chain was defined by the combination of its CDR3 amino acid sequence and its V-gene family, and reads without a unique V-gene family were dropped. To address suspected cross-contamination and a sequencing artifact, a later analysis removed around 600 highly shared, low-generation-probability nucleotide sequences. For each public chain, a later analysis derived a clonal expansion index from normalized ranks of inferred template counts within each repertoire. A later analysis computed generation probabilities with a VDJ recombination model fitted to out-of-frame rearrangements, and checked the results against IGoR. Hypergeometric tests were used in a later analysis to score TCR-TCR, TCR-HLA and TCR-CMV co-occurrence, with a repertoire-size bias correction applied to the TCR pairs. In a later analysis, false discovery rates were estimated by permuting HLA or CMV assignments 20 times. In a later analysis, co-occurring TCRs were grouped using DBSCAN, and TCRdist sequence similarity was added for clustering within HLA-allele-positive subsets. Co-occurrence clustering excluded repertoires with fewer than 30,000 or more than 120,000 public chains, plus five with anomalous nucleotide sharing. The immuneACCESS repertoire file appears here via TCRdb, limited to in-frame rearrangements. These files lack a portion of the clones; in checked studies, under half of the deficit traces to unresolved V genes, and the cause of the others is not known. The V and J calls and clone size were taken over from that table, and D and trimming were inferred from the DNA. The sample table holds approximately 150,000 clones, of which around 78% were seen once. Of the sample, less than 15% falls within the top ten clones.

The chain was built from TRBV4-2 and TRBJ1-2, with a tentative D gene TRBD1 over 5 matching bases. The sample taken for sequencing was PBMCs. The sequence was collected from a woman in her 50s in good health and CMV-seropositive. Read as DNA, the sequence is TGTGCCAGCAGCCAAGATTGGGGGGGGTATGGCTACACCTTC. Its protein is CASSQDWGGYGYTF.